Below are 2 T cell receptor beta chains sequenced from a single sample in a study of cytomegalovirus exposure and HLA in healthy donors. The data were produced by immunoSEQ multiplex PCR, yet TCRdb's version contains in-frame clones alone and is incomplete. The sample lists about 120,000 clones; approximately 87% were seen once. The specimen sequenced was PBMCs. The receptors come from a woman younger than 30 in good health and CMV-seropositive.

The chain is built from TRBV30 and TRBJ1-2; 12 bases fit TRBD1. The CDR3 is 15 amino acids. After removal of 1 base from V and 4 bases from J, the junction contained 4 bases not matched to a gene. Germline V gene sequence: CDR1 GTSNPN, CDR2 SVGIG (reference sequence). Here the CDR3 reads CAWSDRDRGLYGYTF. In nucleotides, the CDR3 is TGTGCCTGGAGTGACCGGGACAGGGGGCTCTATGGCTACACCTTC.

This sequence joins TRBV5-1 and TRBJ2-1; 9 nucleotides line up with TRBD2. The germline gives CDR1 SGHRS, CDR2 YFSETQ. The length of the CDR3 is 17 residues. V gave up 0 bases and J gave up 6 bases; unmatched junction bases: 10. CDR3 DNA sequence: TGCGCCAGCAGCTTGGGCTCCGGGACTAGCTTCTTCAATGAGCAGTTCTTC. Translation: CASSLGSGTSFFNEQFF.